The 10 T cell receptor beta chains presented below share a single source sample, sequenced in a study of blood T cell repertoires in COVID-19. The table came from immunoSEQ multiplex PCR; TCRdb's copy has only in-frame clones and leaves some out. This sample has some 500,000 clones, with 85% to 90% found just once. Specimen: peripheral blood. The receptors come from a woman aged 45-65 years with COVID-19, enrolled during active disease.

The rearrangement links TRBV18 to TRBJ2-5, with a weak D call TRBD1 (5 bases). This CDR3 is 19 amino acids long. Per germline, CDR1 KGHSH and CDR2 LQKENI. Trimming removed 3 bases at V and 0 bases at J, with 23 bases between. CDR3 region: CASSPKPVAGATYQETQYF. Here the CDR3 DNA reads TGTGCCAGCTCACCGAAACCAGTCGCTGGGGCCACGTACCAAGAGACCCAGTACTTC.

Comments on this clone: The sample holds other DNA sequences that translate to the same CDR3. The genes are TRBV6-5 and TRBJ1-2; D gene ambiguous. The ends were cut back, 2 bases at V and 0 bases at J, with 4 bases in the middle. Germline CDR1 reads MNHEY; CDR2 reads SVGAGI. The CDR3 runs 13 residues. CDR3 bases: TGTGCCAGCAGTTACGGAGCTAACTATGGCTACACCTTC. Translation: CASSYGANYGYTF.

The chain uses TRBV11-2 and TRBJ2-1, with D possibly matching TRBD1 (5 bases). The CDR3 extends over 16 amino acids. The V and J ends lost 4 bases and 8 bases respectively, with 21 bases between them. Germline-derived CDR1 and CDR2 are SGHAT and FQNNGV. In DNA, the CDR3 is TGTGCCAGCAGCTCACTGAGTCAGGGCGCGGTCTATGAGCAGTTCTTC. This gives the protein CASSSLSQGAVYEQFF.

About this clone itself: Other DNA sequences in the sample encode the same CDR3. This chain uses TRBV5-1 with TRBJ2-3; 7 bases map to TRBD2. CDR1 is SGHRS, CDR2 YFSETQ, per germline. The J segment lost 0 bases and the V segment lost 4 bases, leaving 5 bases of the junction unmatched. CDR3 length: 15 amino acids. The CDR3 protein is CASSPLADSTDTQYF. The CDR3 DNA sequence: TGCGCCAGCAGCCCTCTAGCGGACAGCACAGATACGCAGTATTTT.

The chain joins TRBV2 to TRBJ1-1; the D gene is possibly TRBD1 (5 bases). The CDR3 runs 12 residues. CDR1 and CDR2 from the germline V gene are SNHLY and FYNNEI. V shed 6 bases and J shed 3 bases, with 8 bases lying between them. In DNA, the CDR3 is TGTGCCAGCAGGGACACCTACACTGAAGCTTTCTTT. This encodes CASRDTYTEAFF.

As regards this clone: At the DNA level, this CDR3 is encoded by other sequences in the same sample as well. The chain combines TRBV30 with TRBJ2-7, with a tentative D call TRBD2 (5 bases). CDR3 length: 11 amino acids. V gave up 0 bases and J gave up 5 bases, with 5 bases separating them. Germline CDR1 is GTSNPN and CDR2 is SVGIG (reference sequence). The CDR3 region has the DNA TGTGCCTGGAGTGTACTAGACGAGCAGTACTTC. Amino acid sequence: CAWSVLDEQYF.

On this clone: Other DNA sequences in this sample translate to the same CDR3. This chain joins TRBV2 and TRBJ2-7, with 9 bases aligning to TRBD1. The V gene's germline CDR1 is SNHLY and CDR2 FYNNEI. The V segment lost 1 base and the J segment 4 bases; nucleotides outside the gene matches: 2. The CDR3 is 14 residues long. The CDR3 spells CASSEEQGAYEQYF. The DNA of the CDR3 is TGTGCCAGCAGTGAAGAACAGGGGGCGTACGAGCAGTACTTC.

This clone was picked up one time. The genes are TRBV6-1 and TRBJ2-7; 9 bases align to TRBD2. The germline CDR1 and CDR2 sequences are MNHNS and SASEGT. The CDR3 length is 16 residues. The junction had 7 bases not matched to a gene; V was cut back by 4 bases and J by 0 bases. CDR3 DNA sequence: TGTGCCAGCAGTGTCTTAGCGGGGGCGAGCTCCTACGAGCAGTACTTC. Translated, it gives CASSVLAGASSYEQYF.

This clone showed up just once. V is TRBV6-5 and J is TRBJ1-2; D is perhaps TRBD1 (6 bases). The germline V gene encodes CDR1 MNHEY and CDR2 SVGAGI. Trimming took off 0 bases at V and 8 bases at J, with 10 bases between the two ends. The CDR3 totals 13 residues. The CDR3 nucleotides read TGTGCCAGCAGTTACTCCGACGACAGGGGCTACACCTTC. It yields the protein CASSYSDDRGYTF.

The genes are TRBV19 and TRBJ1-1; TRBD1 aligns across 7 bases. Germline-derived CDR1 and CDR2 are LNHDA and SQIVND (reference sequence). The CDR3 consists of 14 residues. V was pared by 5 bases and J by 8 bases, with 11 bases of the junction left unmatched. The CDR3 DNA sequence: TGTGCCAGTAGTGGGAGCTTACAGGGGTCCGAAGCTTTCTTT. Encoded protein: CASSGSLQGSEAFF.